What follows are 32 T cell receptor beta chains derived from one specimen sequenced in a study of blood T cells in healthy people across ages. The second PCR ran about 6 to 11 cycles with a sample-barcoded 5' primer and J-beta primers. MiXCR, applied by TCRdb to the 5' RACE reads, yields one record per CDR3 protein. Among hundreds of thousands of distinct CDR3 sequences listed, roughly 25% were seen once. The data also belong to a second study, concerning T cells of mothers and their children.

Sequenced sample: blood. The receptors originated from a boy aged 5-17 years in good health.

This clonotype was detected only a few times. This chain joins TRBV4-1 and TRBJ2-7, with D uncertain. The CDR3 runs to 14 residues. Trimming took off 0 bases at V and 5 bases at J, with 11 bases between the two ends. Per germline, CDR1 MGHRA and CDR2 YSYEKL. CDR3 residues: CASSQDLGINEQYF. CDR3 DNA: TGCGCCAGCAGCCAAGATTTGGGGATCAACGAGCAGTACTTC.

This clonotype showed up just a few times. The V call is TRBV20-1, the J call TRBJ2-1, with 8 bases matching TRBD2. The V gene's germline CDR1 is DFQATT and CDR2 SNEGSKA (reference sequence). The CDR3 extends over 16 amino acids. V lost 0 bases, J lost 1 base, and 5 bases stayed unmatched. The CDR3 bases are TGCAGTGCTAGAGATGGGGCGGGGGGTTCCTACAATGAGCAGTTCTTC. It codes for CSARDGAGGSYNEQFF.

This clonotype came up many times. The rearrangement joins TRBV10-2 to TRBJ2-5; D not resolved. The germline CDR1 and CDR2 sequences are WSHSY and SAAADI. The CDR3 spans 13 residues. The V gene lost 2 bases and the J gene lost 5 bases, with 9 bases spanning the gap. The DNA for the CDR3 is TGCGCCAGCAGTGAGCTGGTAAGGGAGACCCAGTACTTC. Encoded protein: CASSELVRETQYF.

This sequence joins TRBV20-1 and TRBJ2-5; D may be TRBD1 (6 bases). The DNA end favors TRBJ2-1, so the J call may be wrong. The CDR3 totals 15 residues. CDR1 DFQATT and CDR2 SNEGSKA come from the germline V gene (reference sequence). The CDR3 DNA reads as TGCAGTGCTAGTCGTCCGGGACATGGGCCCAATGAGCAGTTCTTC. It specifies CSASRPGHGPNEQFF.

This clonotype was seen a few times. The V and J genes are TRBV5-1 and TRBJ2-5, with D possibly called TRBD1 or TRBD2 (6 bases each). V was cut by 5 bases and J by 4 bases, with 18 bases left in between. The CDR3 covers 15 residues. CDR1 is SGHRS and CDR2 is YFSETQ in the germline V gene. CDR3 sequence reads: CASRLDGGVRETQYF. DNA for the CDR3: TGCGCCAGCAGGCTTGACGGGGGCGTGAGAGAGACCCAGTACTTC.

V gene TRBV29-1 combines with J gene TRBJ1-5; 7 nucleotides match TRBD1. Germline values: CDR1 SQVTM, CDR2 ANQGSEA. This CDR3 comprises 14 residues. V trimming: 4 bases; J trimming: 8 bases; junction bases outside the gene matches: 11. The CDR3 region is CSVVTGQTLEPQHF. The DNA for the CDR3 is TGCAGCGTTGTGACAGGGCAAACCTTAGAGCCCCAGCATTTT. Looking up the rest from reference TRBV29-1 and TRBJ1-5 gives the full variable domain: SAVISQKPSRDICQRGTSLTIQCQVDSQVTMMFWYRQQPGQSLTLIATANQGSEATYESGFVIDKFPISRPNLTFSTLTVSNMSPEDSSIYLCSVVTGQTLEPQHFGDGTRLSIL.

The chain joins TRBV29-1 to TRBJ2-1; a weak D match, TRBD2 (5 bases). Trimming took 4 bases from V and 5 from J, leaving 9 bases between them. Germline V gene sequence: CDR1 SQVTM, CDR2 ANQGSEA. CDR3 length: 12 residues. DNA for the CDR3: TGCAGCGTTGTCAACGGGAACAATGAGCAGTTCTTC. Translated, it gives CSVVNGNNEQFF.

This clonotype was counted between two and nine times. The chain joins TRBV3-1 to TRBJ1-2, with D unclear. Trimming cost V 1 base and J 0 bases, with 6 bases left between them. The CDR3 extends over 14 amino acids. The germline V gene has CDR1 LGHDT and CDR2 YNNKEL (reference sequence). The CDR3 protein is CASSQAATNYGYTF. Here the CDR3 DNA reads TGTGCCAGCAGCCAAGCGGCAACTAACTATGGCTACACCTTC.

This chain links TRBV11-2 with TRBJ2-5; D could derive from TRBD1 or TRBD2 (5 bases each). Trimming removed 2 bases from V and 9 bases from J, with 19 bases in between. Germline V CDR1 and CDR2: SGHAT, FQNNGV. CDR3 length: 15 amino acids. CDR3 in amino acids: CASSLRQLLGMAQYF. In DNA, the CDR3 is TGTGCCAGCAGCTTAAGACAGCTCCTCGGGATGGCCCAGTACTTC.

This clonotype was counted only a few times. The rearrangement joins TRBV14 to TRBJ2-7, with 9 bases identical to TRBD2. Trimming cost V 7 bases and J 2 bases; bases outside gene matches: 9. From germline, CDR1 is SGHDN and CDR2 FVKESK. The CDR3 covers 15 residues. The CDR3 nucleotides read TGTGCCAGCACCCCCTGGACTAGCGAAACCTACGAGCAGTACTTC. It yields the protein CASTPWTSETYEQYF.

This clonotype appeared a few times. The chain has TRBV29-1 and TRBJ2-5, with D uncertain. The CDR3 is made up of 13 amino acids. From germline, CDR1 is SQVTM and CDR2 ANQGSEA. Trimming pared 2 bases from V and 4 bases from J, leaving 11 bases between. CDR3 sequence (DNA): TGCAGCGTTGAAAGTCGACGGAGAGAGACCCAGTACTTC. Amino acids: CSVESRRRETQYF.

The chain has TRBV3-1 and TRBJ1-2, with no clear D. Germline V CDR1 and CDR2: LGHDT, YNNKEL (reference sequence). V was pared by 5 bases and J by 4 bases, with 5 bases between. This CDR3 has 11 amino acids. The CDR3 nucleotides read TGTGCCAGCAGCGCGTTCTATGGCTACACCTTC. Protein: CASSAFYGYTF.

V gene TRBV25-1 combines with J gene TRBJ2-1, with 11 positions matching TRBD2. The CDR3 has 17 amino acids. V lost 4 bases and J lost 2; bases outside the gene matches: 7. Germline CDR1 MGHDK, CDR2 SYGVNS. The CDR3 nucleotides are TGTGCCAGCAGTGGAATCGGGACTAGCGGCCCCTACAATGAGCAGTTCTTC. This codes for CASSGIGTSGPYNEQFF.

The V gene is TRBV7-3, the J gene TRBJ2-1; D possibly corresponds to TRBD1 (8 bases). The CDR3 loop spans 20 amino acids. V lost 1 base and J 2 bases, leaving 24 bases between the germline ends. Germline V gene sequence: CDR1 SGHTA, CDR2 FQGTGA. The CDR3 DNA sequence: TGTGCCAGCAGCTTAATGGGTCAGAGTACAGGGGGGGGAGCCTACAATGAGCAGTTCTTC. Protein sequence: CASSLMGQSTGGGAYNEQFF.

This clonotype was seen at least ten times. This chain links TRBV2 with TRBJ1-1; D is ambiguous. The V end lost 9 bases, the J end lost 1 base, and 9 bases lay between the germline ends. The CDR3 runs to 12 residues. The germline V gene encodes CDR1 SNHLY and CDR2 FYNNEI. CDR3 in DNA: TGTGCCAGTAGGCAGGAGAACACTGAAGCTTTCTTT. This translates into CASRQENTEAFF. The variable domain in full, completed from reference TRBV2 and TRBJ1-1, reads EPEVTQTPSHQVTQMGQEVILRCVPISNHLYFYWYRQILGQKVEFLVSFYNNEISEKSEIFDDQFSVERPDGSNFTLKIRSTKLEDSAMYFCASRQENTEAFFGQGTRLTVV.

The table lists this clonotype with a few counts. The chain recombines TRBV12-3 or TRBV12-4 with TRBJ1-2; D perhaps matches TRBD1 (6 bases). V lost 5 bases and J 7 bases, leaving 14 bases between the germline ends. This CDR3 comprises 13 residues. The CDR3 coding sequence is TGTGCCAGCAGTCGCGGGGGGGCCAGTGGCTACACCTTC. Translation gives CASSRGGASGYTF.

This clonotype occurred once. The chain joins TRBV12-3 or TRBV12-4 to TRBJ2-2; perhaps TRBD2 as D (6 bases). The CDR3 loop spans 16 amino acids. V lost 8 bases and J 1 base, leaving 17 bases between the germline ends. The CDR3 region has the DNA TGTGCCAGCTCTTACTCGCTTAGCGGGAACACCGGGGAGCTGTTTTTT. Encoded protein: CASSYSLSGNTGELFF.

The V call is TRBV5-1, the J call TRBJ1-4; no firm D call. V lost 4 bases and J lost 0, with 10 bases in between. CDR3 length equals 15 residues. CDR1 and CDR2 (germline): SGHRS, YFSETQ. The CDR3 sequence: CASSLPSSTNEKLFF. DNA of the CDR3: TGCGCCAGCAGCCTACCCAGCTCAACTAATGAAAAACTGTTTTTT. Full variable domain (rest looked up from reference TRBV5-1 and TRBJ1-4): KAGVTQTPRYLIKTRGQQVTLSCSPISGHRSVSWYQQTPGQGLQFLFEYFSETQRNKGNFPGRFSGRQFSNSRSEMNVSTLELGDSALYLCASSLPSSTNEKLFFGSGTQLSVL.

A few counts support this clonotype. The chain recombines TRBV25-1 with TRBJ2-7, with a weak D call TRBD1 (5 bases). The V end lost 0 bases, the J end lost 6 bases, and 9 bases lay between the germline ends. The CDR3 has 13 residues. The V gene's germline CDR1 is MGHDK and CDR2 SYGVNS. As DNA, the CDR3 is TGTGCCAGCAGTGAATACGGACACCCCGAGCAGTACTTC. Protein sequence: CASSEYGHPEQYF.

V gene TRBV4-1 combines with J gene TRBJ2-5; 12 bases are a match to TRBD2. The CDR3 loop spans 18 amino acids. The V gene end was trimmed by 4 bases and the J gene end by 3 bases; junction bases not matched to a gene: 12. Germline values: CDR1 MGHRA, CDR2 YSYEKL. This CDR3 reads CASSPRTSGIFGEETQYF. The DNA of the CDR3 is TGCGCCAGCAGCCCCCGGACTAGCGGGATTTTTGGGGAAGAGACCCAGTACTTC.

This sequence joins TRBV6-2 or TRBV6-3 and TRBJ1-2, with D possibly being TRBD1 (6 bases). Trimming left V 2 bases short and J 4 bases short, with 14 bases between. There are 15 residues in the CDR3. Germline loops: CDR1 MNHEY, CDR2 SVGEGT. The CDR3 sequence is CASSYPRGGPYGYTF. CDR3 sequence (DNA): TGTGCCAGCAGTTACCCCCGTGGGGGGCCCTATGGCTACACCTTC.

This chain joins TRBV7-9 and TRBJ2-6; D may be TRBD2 (6 bases). Trimming removed 2 bases from V and 3 bases from J, with 11 bases in between. The CDR3 sequence is 16 residues long. Germline-derived CDR1 and CDR2 are SEHNR and FQNEAQ (reference sequence). This CDR3 reads CASSLSGVGGANVLTF. CDR3 bases: TGTGCCAGCAGCTTATCGGGGGTTGGTGGGGCCAACGTCCTGACTTTC.

The CDR3 loop reads CASSSEAQNYGYTF. CDR3 DNA: TGCGCCAGCAGCTCGGAGGCACAGAACTATGGCTACACCTTC. The V gene is TRBV5-1, the J gene TRBJ1-2; no firm D call. CDR1 and CDR2 (germline): SGHRS, YFSETQ. There are 14 residues in the CDR3. V lost 3 bases and J 2 bases, leaving 11 bases between the germline ends.

This chain connects TRBV27 to TRBJ2-3; 8 positions match TRBD1. V lost 5 bases to trimming and J lost 4 bases; unmatched junction nucleotides: 8. Per germline, CDR1 MNHEY and CDR2 SMNVEV (reference sequence). There are 15 residues in the CDR3. CDR3 coding DNA: TGTGCCAGCAGTCTAGGGACAGGATCTTCAGATACGCAGTATTTT. This gives the protein CASSLGTGSSDTQYF.

This clonotype appeared a few times. The chain employs TRBV19 and TRBJ2-5; no definite D call. The CDR3 length is 14 residues. CDR1 LNHDA and CDR2 SQIVND come from the germline V gene (reference sequence). Between the trimmed V and J ends, which lost 0 bases and 5 bases, there was a span of 10 bases. This chain's CDR3 is CASSIDLESETQYF. The CDR3 DNA reads as TGTGCCAGTAGTATAGATCTAGAGTCGGAGACCCAGTACTTC.

V and J are TRBV28 and TRBJ1-6; TRBD1 matches at 8 bases. J gave up 5 bases and V 6 bases, and 6 bases lay outside the gene matches. The CDR3 covers 15 residues. Germline CDR1 is MDHEN and CDR2 is SYDVKM. Here the CDR3 DNA reads TGTGCCAGCAGCACAGGGGGAAACAATAATTCACCCCTCCACTTT. It is translated as CASSTGGNNNSPLHF.

This clonotype was picked up a small number of times. The genes are TRBV10-3 and TRBJ2-2; TRBD2 matches at 8 bases. The ends lost 3 bases at V and 1 base at J; junction bases unmatched: 4. Per germline, CDR1 ENHRY and CDR2 SYGVKD. This CDR3 comprises 16 residues. Here the CDR3 reads CAISELSGENTGELFF. The CDR3 region has the DNA TGTGCCATCAGTGAACTTAGCGGGGAGAACACCGGGGAGCTGTTTTTT.

The chain carries TRBV7-2 and TRBJ2-1, with 8 bases lining up with TRBD2. CDR1 is SGHTA, CDR2 FQGNSA, per germline. The J segment lost 4 bases and the V segment lost 4 bases, leaving 3 bases of the junction unmatched. This CDR3 contains 14 residues. The CDR3 here is CASSSGLEYNEQFF. Written as DNA, the CDR3 is TGTGCCAGCAGCTCGGGACTAGAGTACAATGAGCAGTTCTTC.

A remark on this clonotype: A read error may produce the germline difference seen at one junction end. The V and J genes are TRBV9 and TRBJ1-2, with 9 bases identical to TRBD1. Germline CDR1 SGDLS, CDR2 YYNGEE. CDR3 size: 15 residues. CDR3 bases: TGTGCCAGCGGCGTCAAACGGGACAGGGACTATGGCCACACCTTC. This translates into CASGVKRDRDYGHTF. Using reference TRBV9 and TRBJ1-2 for the parts outside the CDR3, the full variable domain is DSGVTQTPKHLITATGQRVTLRCSPRSGDLSVYWYQQSLDQGLQFLIQYYNGEERAKGNILERFSAQQFPDLHSELNLSSLELGDSALYFCASGVKRDRDYGHTFGSGTRLTVV.

The V call is TRBV27, the J call TRBJ2-5; TRBD1 matches 7 bases. With V trimmed by 6 bases and J by 5 bases, 9 bases remained unmatched. The CDR3 runs to 14 residues. In germline, CDR1 is MNHEY, CDR2 SMNVEV (reference sequence). The CDR3 loop reads CASSDEGAWETQYF. CDR3 nucleotides: TGTGCCAGCAGCGACGAGGGGGCATGGGAGACCCAGTACTTC.

The chain has TRBV4-3 and TRBJ2-7; TRBD2 matches at 7 bases. Germline V gives CDR1 LGHNA, CDR2 YSLEER. This CDR3 region has 16 residues. With 0 bases clipped from V and 4 bases from J, the junction kept 9 bases outside the gene matches. The DNA for the CDR3 is TGCGCCAGCAGCCAAGATCGTCAGGGAGGGATTTACGAGCAGTACTTC. It yields the protein CASSQDRQGGIYEQYF.

The table lists this clonotype with many counts. This chain links TRBV2 with TRBJ2-3; 12 nucleotides match TRBD2. V lost 4 bases, J lost 1 base, and 9 bases stayed unmatched. This CDR3 region has 18 residues. Germline V gives CDR1 SNHLY, CDR2 FYNNEI. Here the CDR3 DNA reads TGTGCCAGCAGTGGAGAAGGACTAGCGGGGTTGGGCACAGATACGCAGTATTTT. Its translation: CASSGEGLAGLGTDTQYF. Based on the CDR3 plus reference TRBV2 and TRBJ2-3, the full variable domain is EPEVTQTPSHQVTQMGQEVILRCVPISNHLYFYWYRQILGQKVEFLVSFYNNEISEKSEIFDDQFSVERPDGSNFTLKIRSTKLEDSAMYFCASSGEGLAGLGTDTQYFGPGTRLTVL.